Below, one T cell receptor beta chain is given with its context. What it recognizes is unknown. Some clones are missing from TCRdb's copy, which holds only in-frame ones; the method was immunoSEQ multiplex PCR. The repertoire holds 200,000 to 250,000 clones, around 94% seen once, with around 1.7% in the top ten. The data derive from a study of T cell responses to AZD1222 COVID-19 vaccine. Findings and limits, study-wide: Donors, mostly white British, included more females; clonal diversity was possibly underestimated. Only 5 or 6 individuals given AZD1222 were seropositive at baseline.

Per germline, CDR1 SGHNT and CDR2 YENEEA. The CDR3 length is 15 residues. The J segment lost 7 bases and the V segment lost 1 base, leaving 3 bases of the junction unmatched. The chain recombines TRBV11-3 with TRBJ2-1, with TRBD2 matching 11 bases. The input for sequencing was peripheral blood, taken 28 days after the second dose of the MenACWY control vaccine. This TCR derives from an adult who received the MenACWY meningococcal vaccine as a control. The CDR3 region has the DNA TGTGCCAGCAGCTTAGGACTAGCGGGGATGAATGAGCAGTTCTTC. Translating gives CASSLGLAGMNEQFF. The full variable domain, in which reference TRBV11-3 and TRBJ2-1 provide the parts outside the CDR3, is EAGVVQSPRYKIIEKKQPVAFWCNPISGHNTLYWYLQNLGQGPELLIRYENEEAVDDSQLPKDRFSAERLKGVDSTLKIQPAELGDSAVYLCASSLGLAGMNEQFFGPGTRLTVL.